This T cell receptor beta chain was recovered during a study of blood T cell repertoires in COVID-19 (dated by TCRdb to 2020 to 2022). About the full investigation: Collaborator samples came from the United States, Italy and Spain and covered acute and convalescent phases of COVID-19. The material from the prospective study consisted of cDNA or gDNA derived from T cells, B-cell-depleted T cells, or PBMCs. Subjects who had been exposed to COVID-19, were actively infected with it, or had recovered from it provided the deeply sampled blood TCRbeta repertoires that made up the dataset. A freely available public database, intended as a resource for researchers studying the immune response to SARS-CoV-2, is where the repertoires were released. Samples came from the ongoing ImmuneRACE study (first 160 participants) plus 1,254 subjects from 6 global collaborators. A de-identified subject ID, COVID-19 status, age in years and sex were almost always included in the sample metadata. HLA class I and class II types, where available, came from metadata supplied by the sample provider rather than from assay-based typing. The paper's findings and limits, for the study overall: Clinical and demographic metadata were provided uncurated, with the amount varying by source and participant.

TCRbeta CDR3 regions were amplified from genomic DNA using the immunoSEQ Assay, a bias-controlled multiplex PCR. The published analysis was carried out like this. The number of nucleated cells in each sample was estimated from the amplification of reference gene primers within the assay. To quantify the absolute abundance of each unique TCRbeta CDR3 rearrangement, sequence reads were collapsed and filtered. For each sample, productive Simpson clonality was calculated by taking the square root of Simpson's diversity index across productive rearrangements. In TCRdb, the immuneACCESS table is reduced to in-frame sequences with V and J assigned. These tables do not hold every clone; where another copy was compared, an unresolved V gene accounts for under half, and the others remain unexplained. D and trimming were read from the DNA, whereas the V and J calls and clone size are those reported in that table. In this sample the table shows about 44,000 clones, about 87% of which occur a single time. Jointly, the top ten make up 1% to 1.5% of the sample.

Whole blood was collected in K2EDTA tubes by collaborating institutions according to the institutions' own protocols. For TCRbeta analysis, collaborators shipped samples as frozen whole blood, isolated PBMCs, or DNA extracted from either of those sample types. Taken from the germline V gene, the CDR1 and CDR2 loops are SGDLS and YYNGEE. From the cysteine through the phenylalanine, the CDR3 covers 14 amino acids. Here the CDR3 DNA is all that survives: 42 bases in frame from base 1. Between the V and J ends, shortened by 0 bases and 4 bases respectively, the junction contains 10 bases. Notes on this clone: Its antigen is unknown. No clone much larger than this one lies a single base away; base qualities are absent.

In this chain, TRBV9 is recombined with TRBJ1-2, with the D gene call left open. This sequence originates from a woman aged 40 to 50 with acute or convalescent COVID-19. Sequences were obtained from peripheral blood. The DNA is TGTGCCAGCAGCGTAGCTAGGGAGTCCTATGGCTACACCTTC. Its protein reads: CASSVARESYGYTF.